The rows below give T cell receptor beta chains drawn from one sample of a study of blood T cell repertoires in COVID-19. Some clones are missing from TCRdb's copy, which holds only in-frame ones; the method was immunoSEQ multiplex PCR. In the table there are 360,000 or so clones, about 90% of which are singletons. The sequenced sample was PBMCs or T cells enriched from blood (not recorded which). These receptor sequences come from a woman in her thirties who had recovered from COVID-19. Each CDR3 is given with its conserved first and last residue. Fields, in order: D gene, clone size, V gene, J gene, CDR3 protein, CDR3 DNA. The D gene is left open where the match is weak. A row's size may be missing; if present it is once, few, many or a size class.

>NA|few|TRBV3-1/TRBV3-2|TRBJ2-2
CASSQRRSYPYTGELFF
TGTGCCAGCAGCCAACGGCGGAGCTATCCGTACACCGGGGAGCTGTTTTTT
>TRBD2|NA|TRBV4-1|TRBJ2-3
CASTQTSGSTDTQYF
TGCGCCAGCACCCAGACTAGCGGGAGCACAGATACGCAGTATTTT
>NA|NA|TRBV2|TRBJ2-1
CASSLRDLNNEQFF
TGTGCCAGCAGTTTGCGGGATCTGAACAATGAGCAGTTCTTC
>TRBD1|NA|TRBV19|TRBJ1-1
CASSTGTGVTEAFF
TGTGCCAGTAGTACCGGGACAGGGGTGACTGAAGCTTTCTTT
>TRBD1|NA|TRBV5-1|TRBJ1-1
CASSRGQILGVNTEAFF
TGCGCCAGCAGCAGGGGACAGATCCTTGGAGTAAACACTGAAGCTTTCTTT
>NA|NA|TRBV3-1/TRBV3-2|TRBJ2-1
CASSQGTSVRTSYNEQFF
TGTGCCAGCAGCCAGGGTACTAGTGTCAGAACCTCCTACAATGAGCAGTTCTTC
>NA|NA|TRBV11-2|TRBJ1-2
CASTSVPGLAYGYTF
TGTGCCAGCACTTCCGTACCAGGGTTGGCATATGGCTACACCTTC
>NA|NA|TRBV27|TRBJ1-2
CASSLKGSYGYTF
TGTGCCAGCAGTTTGAAGGGGTCCTATGGCTACACCTTC
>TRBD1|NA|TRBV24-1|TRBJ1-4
CATQGTDNEKLFF
TGTGCCACCCAGGGGACAGACAATGAAAAACTGTTTTTT
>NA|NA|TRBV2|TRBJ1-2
CASSDGVVYGYTF
TGTGCCAGCAGTGACGGGGTAGTCTATGGCTACACCTTC
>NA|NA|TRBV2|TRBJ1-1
CASSYDSEAFF
TGTGCCAGCAGCTACGACAGTGAAGCTTTCTTT
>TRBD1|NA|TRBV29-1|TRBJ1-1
CSVRGTELNTEAFF
TGCAGCGTTCGCGGGACAGAGTTGAACACTGAAGCTTTCTTT
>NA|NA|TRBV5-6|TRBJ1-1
CASSLAGMNTEAFF
TGTGCCAGCAGCTTGGCAGGGATGAACACTGAAGCTTTCTTT
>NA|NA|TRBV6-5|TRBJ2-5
CASSWGEETQYF
TGTGCCAGCAGTTGGGGAGAAGAGACCCAGTACTTC
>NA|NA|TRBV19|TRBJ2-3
CASLLTDTQYF
TGTGCCAGTCTCCTTACAGATACGCAGTATTTT
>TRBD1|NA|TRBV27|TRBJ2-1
CASSSVDRVNEQFF
TGTGCCAGCAGTAGTGTGGACAGGGTCAATGAGCAGTTCTTC
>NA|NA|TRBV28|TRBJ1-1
CASSLFQGNTEAFF
TGTGCCAGCAGTTTGTTTCAGGGGAACACTGAAGCTTTCTTT
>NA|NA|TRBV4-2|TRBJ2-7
CASTGRGGGEQYF
TGTGCCAGCACCGGTCGGGGAGGGGGCGAGCAGTACTTC
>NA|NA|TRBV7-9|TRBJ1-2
CASSLASPRVHDGYTF
TGTGCCAGCAGCTTAGCGTCCCCCAGGGTTCATGATGGCTACACCTTC
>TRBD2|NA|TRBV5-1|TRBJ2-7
CASSTGGPGEQYF
TGCGCCAGCAGCACGGGAGGGCCGGGAGAGCAGTACTTC
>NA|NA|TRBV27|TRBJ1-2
CAGSFDSLGGYTF
TGTGCCGGCAGTTTCGACAGCCTAGGTGGCTACACCTTC
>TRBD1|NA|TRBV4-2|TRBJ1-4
CASTTRTGIEATNEKLFF
TGTGCCAGCACCACTCGGACAGGGATAGAGGCAACTAATGAAAAACTGTTTTTT
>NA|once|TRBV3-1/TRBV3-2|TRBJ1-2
CASSQEERAYGYTF
TGTGCCAGCAGCCAAGAAGAGCGGGCCTATGGCTACACCTTC
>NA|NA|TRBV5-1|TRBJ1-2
CASSLATGGADGYTF
TGCGCCAGCAGCTTGGCCACGGGGGGCGCGGATGGCTACACCTTC
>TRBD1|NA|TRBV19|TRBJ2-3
CASRNTGDTDTQYF
TGTGCCAGTAGAAACACAGGGGATACAGATACGCAGTATTTT
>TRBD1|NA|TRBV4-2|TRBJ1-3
CASSPGTEKNTIYF
TGTGCCAGCAGCCCCGGGACAGAGAAAAACACCATATATTTT
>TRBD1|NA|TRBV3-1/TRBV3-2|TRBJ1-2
CASSRYRGQDYGYTF
TGTGCCAGCAGCCGCTACAGGGGGCAAGACTATGGCTACACCTTC
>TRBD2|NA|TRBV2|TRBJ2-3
CASTTSGLAGARTSTDTQYF
TGTGCCAGCACCACATCTGGACTAGCGGGGGCCCGAACTAGCACAGATACGCAGTATTTT
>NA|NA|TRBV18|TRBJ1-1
CASSPPSSLEAFF
TGTGCCAGCTCACCACCTAGTAGCCTTGAAGCTTTCTTT
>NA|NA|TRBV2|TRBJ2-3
CASSVSGRADTQYF
TGTGCCAGCAGTGTATCAGGGCGTGCAGATACGCAGTATTTT
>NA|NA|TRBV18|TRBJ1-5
CASSPASRQPQHF
TGTGCCAGCTCACCGGCATCTCGCCAGCCCCAGCATTTT
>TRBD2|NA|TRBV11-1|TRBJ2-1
CASSSRGGLASAEQFF
TGTGCCAGCAGCTCCCGAGGGGGACTAGCGTCCGCTGAGCAGTTCTTC